What follows are 10 T cell receptor beta chains derived from one specimen sequenced in a study of blood T cell repertoires in COVID-19. Clones were read by immunoSEQ multiplex PCR, and TCRdb kept only the in-frame ones, dropping some. The sample shows fewer than 200,000 clones, around 82% of them seen only once. Sequencing was performed on peripheral blood. The receptor set was obtained from a man in his 70s with active or convalescent COVID-19.

The J gene is TRBJ2-3, the V gene TRBV29-1; D gene ambiguous. This CDR3 has 13 residues. V was clipped by 0 bases and J by 3 bases, with 7 bases between them. The germline V gene has CDR1 SQVTM and CDR2 ANQGSEA. The CDR3 loop reads CSVEDSSTDTQYF. CDR3 in DNA: TGCAGCGTTGAAGATTCGAGTACAGATACGCAGTATTTT.

This rearrangement joins TRBV4-1 to TRBJ2-1; 13 bases align to TRBD2. This CDR3 has 17 amino acids. Trimming removed 2 bases from V and 7 bases from J; junction bases left unmatched: 8. The germline V gene encodes CDR1 MGHRA and CDR2 YSYEKL. The CDR3, as DNA: TGCGCCAGCAGCCAAAAATCACTAGCGGGAGGGTATAATGAGCAGTTCTTC. Protein sequence: CASSQKSLAGGYNEQFF.

The chain joins TRBV19 to TRBJ2-5; 11 positions match TRBD1. Losses at the gene ends were 5 bases for V and 9 bases for J; bases not matched to a gene: 11. Germline CDR1 is LNHDA and CDR2 is SQIVND (reference sequence). The CDR3 loop spans 15 amino acids. The CDR3 is CASSVGQGALLAQYF. Written as DNA, the CDR3 is TGTGCCAGTAGTGTAGGACAGGGGGCCCTACTAGCCCAGTACTTC.

This chain connects TRBV6-6 to TRBJ2-7, with 10 bases that match TRBD1. This CDR3 region has 15 residues. J was trimmed by 4 bases and V by 6 bases; bases with no gene match: 9. CDR1 is MNHNY, CDR2 SVGAGI, per germline (reference sequence). CDR3 loop: CASSNGGTGDYEQYF. CDR3 nucleotide sequence: TGTGCCAGCAGCAACGGAGGGACAGGGGATTACGAGCAGTACTTC.

The chain uses TRBV5-1 and TRBJ1-2; the D gene is possibly TRBD1 (5 bases). V lost 0 bases and J 7 bases, leaving 13 bases between the germline ends. Per the germline V gene, CDR1 is SGHRS and CDR2 is YFSETQ. The CDR3 is 14 amino acids. CDR3 coding DNA: TGCGCCAGCAGCTTGGTCGCAGGGCTAAGTGGCTACACCTTC. This translates into CASSLVAGLSGYTF.

The gene calls are TRBV5-8 and TRBJ1-5, with TRBD1 matching over 8 bases. The CDR3 sequence is 17 residues long. CDR1 and CDR2 (germline): SGHTS, YDEGEE. The junction had 12 bases not matched to a gene; V was cut back by 5 bases and J by 2 bases. The CDR3 DNA sequence: TGTGCCAGCAGGGCGAGACAGGGGAATCTGCGCAATCAGCCCCAGCATTTT. Its translation: CASRARQGNLRNQPQHF.

The V gene is TRBV10-3, the J gene TRBJ2-3; the match to TRBD2 covers 10 bases. Trimming removed 4 bases from V and 2 bases from J; junction bases left unmatched: 6. This CDR3 has 16 amino acids. CDR1 and CDR2 (germline): ENHRY, SYGVKD. The CDR3 region is CAISASGRSPTDTQYF. As DNA, the CDR3 is TGTGCCATCAGTGCTAGCGGGAGAAGTCCCACAGATACGCAGTATTTT.

The chain has TRBV25-1 and TRBJ1-6, with D maybe TRBD1 (5 bases). V was cut by 4 bases and J by 7 bases, with 20 bases left in between. Germline values: CDR1 MGHDK, CDR2 SYGVNS. CDR3 length equals 17 residues. CDR3 sequence: CASSGTRGGVGNSPLHF. In nucleotides, the CDR3 is TGTGCCAGCAGTGGTACACGGGGGGGGGTAGGGAATTCACCCCTCCACTTT.

The chain's CDR3 is CASSIPDRGIQPQHF. The DNA for the CDR3 is TGTGCCAGTAGTATCCCGGACAGGGGGATACAGCCCCAGCATTTT. V and J are TRBV19 and TRBJ1-5, with 10 bases identical to TRBD1. This CDR3 has 15 amino acids. In germline, CDR1 is LNHDA, CDR2 SQIVND (reference sequence). After removal of 3 bases from V and 7 bases from J, the junction contained 6 bases not matched to a gene.

This clone was seen once. The chain combines TRBV10-3 with TRBJ2-7; D unresolved. Germline CDR1 is ENHRY and CDR2 is SYGVKD. The V and J ends lost 2 bases and 0 bases respectively, with 5 bases between them. The CDR3 length is 13 residues. DNA of the CDR3: TGTGCCATCAGTGAGCGTAGCTCCTACGAGCAGTACTTC. Translated, it gives CAISERSSYEQYF.